The 8 T cell receptor beta chains below come from one sample, sequenced in a study of blood T cell repertoires in COVID-19. Using immunoSEQ multiplex PCR, the repertoire was profiled, and TCRdb retains in-frame clones only, with some absent. The table shows about 170,000 clones, with 88% occurring only once. Specimen: peripheral blood. Source of these receptors: a man in his fifties who had recovered from COVID-19.

This chain connects TRBV9 to TRBJ1-5, with D unclear. There are 15 residues in the CDR3. V lost 3 bases, J lost 6 bases, and 16 bases lay in between. The germline V gene encodes CDR1 SGDLS and CDR2 YYNGEE. DNA of the CDR3: TGTGCCAGCAGCGACCTTAGAGGGTTCGGTCAGCCCCAGCATTTT. This sequence encodes CASSDLRGFGQPQHF.

The chain couples TRBV5-5 to TRBJ1-1, with 9 bases identical to TRBD1. The CDR3 is 15 amino acids. Trimming cost V 0 bases and J 9 bases; bases outside gene matches: 9. CDR1 is SGHKS and CDR2 is YYEKEE in the germline V gene (reference sequence). The CDR3 sequence is CASSLAGTGGKKAFF. CDR3 DNA: TGTGCCAGCAGCTTGGCCGGTACAGGGGGCAAAAAAGCTTTCTTT.

J is TRBJ1-5 and V is TRBV7-2; 10 bases match TRBD1. CDR3 length: 16 residues. The germline V gene encodes CDR1 SGHTA and CDR2 FQGNSA. The V gene end was trimmed by 2 bases and the J gene end by 0 bases; junction bases not matched to a gene: 1. The CDR3 region has the DNA TGTGCCAGCAGCTTAAGGGACAGGGGTAGCAATCAGCCCCAGCATTTT. Translation gives CASSLRDRGSNQPQHF.

This chain uses TRBV29-1 with TRBJ1-1; D not resolved. Germline CDR1 is SQVTM and CDR2 is ANQGSEA. CDR3 size: 13 residues. With 7 bases removed from V and 5 bases from J, the gap between germline ends came to 17 bases. CDR3 DNA sequence: TGCAGCGCCCAATTAGACCCCAGGACTGAAGCTTTCTTT. Its translation is CSAQLDPRTEAFF.

This chain uses TRBV4-3 with TRBJ1-3; D ambiguous. The CDR3 is 15 amino acids. CDR1 is LGHNA, CDR2 YSLEER, per germline. Deletions cut 0 bases from V and 11 bases from J, with 17 bases between. The CDR3 coding sequence is TGCGCCAGCAGCCAAGATCTTGGCTCCGACCGGGCCATATATTTT. Protein sequence: CASSQDLGSDRAIYF.

V gene TRBV5-1 combines with J gene TRBJ2-1, with 7 positions matching TRBD2. The CDR3 has 15 amino acids. The germline V gene has CDR1 SGHRS and CDR2 YFSETQ. V lost 4 bases and J lost 0; bases outside the gene matches: 4. The CDR3 sequence: CASSLRTSSYNEQFF. The CDR3, as DNA: TGCGCCAGCAGCCTCCGGACTAGCTCCTACAATGAGCAGTTCTTC.

V is TRBV7-6 and J is TRBJ2-2; D uncertain. V shed 2 bases and J shed 8 bases, with 12 bases lying between them. Germline lookup yields CDR1 SGHVS and CDR2 FNYEAQ. The CDR3 is made up of 14 amino acids. In nucleotides, the CDR3 is TGTGCCAGCAGCTTAAACTCCCCACCGGGGGAGCTGTTTTTT. Amino acids: CASSLNSPPGELFF.

The chain joins TRBV4-3 to TRBJ1-6; D possibly corresponds to TRBD1 (5 bases). Trimming took off 0 bases at V and 7 bases at J, with 13 bases between the two ends. CDR3 length equals 16 residues. Germline V CDR1 and CDR2: LGHNA, YSLEER. CDR3 bases: TGCGCCAGCAGCCAAGATCTGAACAGGCTCAATTCACCCCTCCACTTT. Protein product: CASSQDLNRLNSPLHF.